The present entry profiles one TCR beta chain with its context. What it binds is not known. These data come from a study of OX40 agonist ivuxolimab in advanced cancers. Study-wide background: The study enrolled dose-escalation patients with hepatocellular carcinoma, melanoma, renal cell or head and neck cancer. Patients were 82.7% male with ages about 20 to 79, mean about 65.

The germline V gene has CDR1 MNHEY and CDR2 SMNVEV (reference sequence). CDR3 length: 11 residues. Trimming removed 3 bases at V and 9 bases at J, with 8 bases between. The table came from immunoSEQ multiplex PCR; TCRdb's copy has only in-frame clones and leaves some out. The repertoire holds tens of thousands of clones, with approximately 81% as singletons. Study observations and caveats: On average, a greater number of expanded clones characterised CD8+ T cells relative to CD4+. The investigators did not determine what antigen specificity the expanded peripheral T cells had.

The V call is TRBV27, the J call TRBJ1-1; D gene ambiguous. The TCR comes from an adult with an advanced solid tumor such as melanoma, head and neck, liver or kidney cancer. The sequencing used CD4+ or CD8+ T cells sorted from blood, collected in a trial of the OX40 agonist ivuxolimab. CDR3 nucleotides: TGTGCCAGCAGTTTCGGTTTAAAAGCTTTCTTT. It codes for CASSFGLKAFF.